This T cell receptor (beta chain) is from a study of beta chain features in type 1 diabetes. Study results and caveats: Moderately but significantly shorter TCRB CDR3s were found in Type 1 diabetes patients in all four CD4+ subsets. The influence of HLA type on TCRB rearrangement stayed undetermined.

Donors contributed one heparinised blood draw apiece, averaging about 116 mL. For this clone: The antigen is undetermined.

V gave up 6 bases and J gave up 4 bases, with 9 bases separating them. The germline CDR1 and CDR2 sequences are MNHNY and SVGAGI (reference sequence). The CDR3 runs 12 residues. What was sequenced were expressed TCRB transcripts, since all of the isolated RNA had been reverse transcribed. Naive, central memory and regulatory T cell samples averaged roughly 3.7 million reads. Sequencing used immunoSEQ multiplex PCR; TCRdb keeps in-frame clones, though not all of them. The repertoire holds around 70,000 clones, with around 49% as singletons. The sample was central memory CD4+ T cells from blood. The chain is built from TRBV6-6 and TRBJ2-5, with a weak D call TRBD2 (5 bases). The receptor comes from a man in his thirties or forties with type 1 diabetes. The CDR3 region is CASRAEGETQYF. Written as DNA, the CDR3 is TGTGCCAGCAGGGCAGAGGGAGAGACCCAGTACTTC.